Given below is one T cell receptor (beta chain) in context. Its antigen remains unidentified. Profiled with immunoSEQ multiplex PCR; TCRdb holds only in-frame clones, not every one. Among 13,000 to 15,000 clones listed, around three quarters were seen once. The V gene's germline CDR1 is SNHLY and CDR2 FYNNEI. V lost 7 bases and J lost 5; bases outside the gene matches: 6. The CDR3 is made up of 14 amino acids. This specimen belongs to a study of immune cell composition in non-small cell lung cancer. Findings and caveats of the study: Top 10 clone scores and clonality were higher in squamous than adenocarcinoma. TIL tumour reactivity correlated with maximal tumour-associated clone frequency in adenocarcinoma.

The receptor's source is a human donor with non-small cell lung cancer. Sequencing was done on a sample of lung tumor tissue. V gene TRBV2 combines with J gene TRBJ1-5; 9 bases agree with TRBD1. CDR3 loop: CASTKGQGHQPQHF. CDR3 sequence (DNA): TGTGCCAGCACTAAGGGACAGGGTCATCAGCCCCAGCATTTT.